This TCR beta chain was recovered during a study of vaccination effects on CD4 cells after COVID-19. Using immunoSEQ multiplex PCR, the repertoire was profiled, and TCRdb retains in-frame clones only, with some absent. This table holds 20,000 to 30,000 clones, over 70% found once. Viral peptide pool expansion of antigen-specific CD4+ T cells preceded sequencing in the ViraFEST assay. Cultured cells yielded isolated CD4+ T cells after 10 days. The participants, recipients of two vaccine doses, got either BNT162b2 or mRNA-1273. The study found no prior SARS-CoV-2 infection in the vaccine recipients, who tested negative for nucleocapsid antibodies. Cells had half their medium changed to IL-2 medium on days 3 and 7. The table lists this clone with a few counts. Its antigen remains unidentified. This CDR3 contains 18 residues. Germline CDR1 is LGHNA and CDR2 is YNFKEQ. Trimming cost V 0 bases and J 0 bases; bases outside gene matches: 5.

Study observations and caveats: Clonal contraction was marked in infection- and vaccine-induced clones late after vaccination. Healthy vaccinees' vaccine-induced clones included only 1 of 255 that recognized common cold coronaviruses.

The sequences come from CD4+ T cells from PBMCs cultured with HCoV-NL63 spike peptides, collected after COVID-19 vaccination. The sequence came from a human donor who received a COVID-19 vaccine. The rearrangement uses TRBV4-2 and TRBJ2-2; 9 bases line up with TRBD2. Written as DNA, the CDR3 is TGTGCCAGCAGCCAAGACGAAATAGCGGGGGCGAACACCGGGGAGCTGTTTTTT. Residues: CASSQDEIAGANTGELFF.